Listed below are T cell receptor beta chains from one sample, sequenced in a study of T cell repertoires in cytomegalovirus infection. From the reads, TCRdb called clonotypes with MiXCR, one entry per CDR3 protein. The sample consists of roughly 860,000 distinct CDR3 sequences, 30% to 35% of them appearing once. No antigens are known for them. The sample in question was cultured CD8+ T cells from PBMCs, obtained from culture after CMV antigen stimulation. The receptors here all came from a human donor in good health (CMV status not recorded). Some clones in this sample may be carry-over from other donors' samples. Each CDR3 is given with its conserved first and last residue. Fields, in order: clone size, J gene, V gene, D gene, CDR3 DNA, CDR3 protein. A D gene is named only where the DNA matches it firmly. Not all rows give a size; the values are once, few, many and, for expanded clones, a class.

clone size: many
J gene: TRBJ2-2
V gene: TRBV7-6
D gene: .
CDR3 DNA: TGTGCCAGCAGTTCTTGGAAGGGGAACACCGGGGAGCTGTTTTTT
CDR3 protein: CASSSWKGNTGELFF

clone size: .
J gene: TRBJ1-6
V gene: TRBV28
D gene: .
CDR3 DNA: TGTGCCAGCAGTTTACAGGAGCCCGCCTTAGGTTCACCCCTCCACTTT
CDR3 protein: CASSLQEPALGSPLHF

clone size: .
J gene: TRBJ2-5
V gene: TRBV27
D gene: .
CDR3 DNA: TGTGCCAGCAGTCCCCTGGGTGTTAGGCAAAAATCCCAAGAGACCCAGTACTTC
CDR3 protein: CASSPLGVRQKSQETQYF

clone size: few
J gene: TRBJ2-7
V gene: TRBV19
D gene: .
CDR3 DNA: TGTGCCAGTAGTATAGAGGCCACTTCGGGGCAGTACTTC
CDR3 protein: CASSIEATSGQYF

clone size: .
J gene: TRBJ2-3
V gene: TRBV2
D gene: .
CDR3 DNA: TGTGCCAGCAGTGAAGGGGTCCCGGGACAATTCCCTACAGATACGCAGTATTTT
CDR3 protein: CASSEGVPGQFPTDTQYF

clone size: many
J gene: TRBJ2-4
V gene: TRBV7-2
D gene: TRBD2
CDR3 DNA: TGTGCCAGCAGCTTAGCGCATGGCGGGGGGGGAAACATTCAGTACTTC
CDR3 protein: CASSLAHGGGGNIQYF

clone size: few
J gene: TRBJ1-4
V gene: TRBV6-8
D gene: .
CDR3 DNA: TGTGCCAGCAGTTACCAATTGGGAGTGGGTGAAAAACTGTTTTTT
CDR3 protein: CASSYQLGVGEKLFF

clone size: .
J gene: TRBJ1-1
V gene: TRBV7-9
D gene: .
CDR3 DNA: TGTGCCAGCAGCGCCGGGGGGGAGAACACTGAAGCTTTCTTT
CDR3 protein: CASSAGGENTEAFF

clone size: many
J gene: TRBJ2-7
V gene: TRBV27
D gene: .
CDR3 DNA: TGTGCCAGCAGCCGGGGCTACGAGCAGTACTTC
CDR3 protein: CASSRGYEQYF

clone size: many
J gene: TRBJ2-7
V gene: TRBV27
D gene: .
CDR3 DNA: TGTGCCAGCAGTCTCCGGGACGGAAGCTCCTACGAGCAGTACTTC
CDR3 protein: CASSLRDGSSYEQYF

clone size: .
J gene: TRBJ1-1
V gene: TRBV4-3
D gene: .
CDR3 DNA: TGCGCCAGCAGCCAAGCACATGAATTACAGGTTATGAACACTGAAGCTTTCTTT
CDR3 protein: CASSQAHELQVMNTEAFF

clone size: .
J gene: TRBJ2-7
V gene: TRBV2
D gene: .
CDR3 DNA: TGTGCCAGCCCCACCGCCTACGAGCAGTACTTC
CDR3 protein: CASPTAYEQYF

clone size: .
J gene: TRBJ2-1
V gene: TRBV9
D gene: TRBD2
CDR3 DNA: TGTGCCAGCAGCGTACCAAGGACTAGCGGGGGGGTGAATGAGCAGTTCTTC
CDR3 protein: CASSVPRTSGGVNEQFF

clone size: few
J gene: TRBJ2-1
V gene: TRBV6-5
D gene: TRBD1
CDR3 DNA: TGTGCCAGCAGGACCTGGGGCCCCACAGGGGGCGATTTCAATGAGCAGTTCTTC
CDR3 protein: CASRTWGPTGGDFNEQFF

clone size: many
J gene: TRBJ1-2
V gene: TRBV7-6
D gene: .
CDR3 DNA: TGTGCCAGCAGCCCAGGGAGGGCAGGGCCTTCTAACTATGGCTACACCTTC
CDR3 protein: CASSPGRAGPSNYGYTF

clone size: .
J gene: TRBJ2-2
V gene: TRBV7-3
D gene: .
CDR3 DNA: TGTGCCAGCAGCCGCTGGGGGGGCGCGAGCGGGGAGCTGTTTTTT
CDR3 protein: CASSRWGGASGELFF

clone size: few
J gene: TRBJ2-1
V gene: TRBV7-6
D gene: TRBD2
CDR3 DNA: TGTGCCAGCAGCTCTGCCTTACTAGCGCCCCCCAATGAGCAGTTCTTC
CDR3 protein: CASSSALLAPPNEQFF

clone size: few
J gene: TRBJ1-2
V gene: TRBV7-9
D gene: .
CDR3 DNA: TGTGCCAGCAGCCCAAATTCCACTCCCCTCGGCTACACCTTC
CDR3 protein: CASSPNSTPLGYTF

clone size: .
J gene: TRBJ2-2
V gene: TRBV7-6
D gene: .
CDR3 DNA: TGTGCCAGCAGCTTAGGCGGGATCACCGGGGAGCTGTTTTTT
CDR3 protein: CASSLGGITGELFF

clone size: .
J gene: TRBJ2-1
V gene: TRBV28
D gene: TRBD1
CDR3 DNA: TGTGCCAGCAGTTTAAGGGACAGGGGTACGGATGAGCAGTTCTTC
CDR3 protein: CASSLRDRGTDEQFF

clone size: .
J gene: TRBJ1-6
V gene: TRBV11-3
D gene: .
CDR3 DNA: TGTGCCAGCAGCCTCCAGGCGTACCCTAAACCTAGGGGGTCTAATTCACCCCTCCACTTT
CDR3 protein: CASSLQAYPKPRGSNSPLHF

clone size: .
J gene: TRBJ1-2
V gene: TRBV15
D gene: .
CDR3 DNA: TGTGCCACCAGCAGTGGCCGGCGCGACGGCTACACCTTC
CDR3 protein: CATSSGRRDGYTF

clone size: many
J gene: TRBJ2-1
V gene: TRBV12-3/TRBV12-4
D gene: .
CDR3 DNA: TGTGCCAGCAGCGACAAGCCCGATGAGCAGTTCTTC
CDR3 protein: CASSDKPDEQFF

clone size: many
J gene: TRBJ2-1
V gene: TRBV7-8
D gene: TRBD1
CDR3 DNA: TGTGCCAGCAGCCCGGGACAGGGGGTGGGCTACAATGAGCAGTTCTTC
CDR3 protein: CASSPGQGVGYNEQFF

clone size: .
J gene: TRBJ2-2
V gene: TRBV28
D gene: .
CDR3 DNA: TGTGCCAGCAGTTTATCCCTAGCTCCCGGGGAGCTGTTTTTT
CDR3 protein: CASSLSLAPGELFF

clone size: .
J gene: TRBJ1-2
V gene: TRBV12-3/TRBV12-4
D gene: .
CDR3 DNA: TGTGCCAGCAGTTTTGAGCACTATGGCTACACCTTC
CDR3 protein: CASSFEHYGYTF

clone size: few
J gene: TRBJ1-4
V gene: TRBV25-1
D gene: .
CDR3 DNA: TGTGCCAGCAGCCATGAGGGCTTTGGGGAAAAACTGTTTTTT
CDR3 protein: CASSHEGFGEKLFF

clone size: few
J gene: TRBJ2-1
V gene: TRBV4-3
D gene: .
CDR3 DNA: TGCGCCAGCAGCCAAGACCCCCTTTCCAATGAGCAGTTCTTC
CDR3 protein: CASSQDPLSNEQFF

clone size: .
J gene: TRBJ1-1
V gene: TRBV6-6
D gene: TRBD1
CDR3 DNA: TGTGCCAGCAGTTACTTCGATGAGGGACAGGCAAACACTGAAGCTTTCTTT
CDR3 protein: CASSYFDEGQANTEAFF

clone size: few
J gene: TRBJ2-1
V gene: TRBV7-3
D gene: TRBD2
CDR3 DNA: TGTGCCAGCAGTTGGGGACTAGCGGCTTACAATGAGCAGTTCTTC
CDR3 protein: CASSWGLAAYNEQFF

clone size: .
J gene: TRBJ2-1
V gene: TRBV7-9
D gene: TRBD2
CDR3 DNA: TGTGCCAGCAGCCAGCCGGGACTAGCATTCTCTGAGCAGTTCTTC
CDR3 protein: CASSQPGLAFSEQFF

clone size: .
J gene: TRBJ2-7
V gene: TRBV7-9
D gene: .
CDR3 DNA: TGTGCCAGCGGGGGGGCCCGTACCTACGAGCAGTACTTC
CDR3 protein: CASGGARTYEQYF

clone size: few
J gene: TRBJ1-3
V gene: TRBV2
D gene: .
CDR3 DNA: TGTGCCAGCTCGGGGGTGGGAAACACCATATATTTT
CDR3 protein: CASSGVGNTIYF

clone size: .
J gene: TRBJ1-1
V gene: TRBV27
D gene: .
CDR3 DNA: TGTGCCAGTCAAGACAAGGGAAACACTGAAGCTTTCTTT
CDR3 protein: CASQDKGNTEAFF

clone size: few
J gene: TRBJ2-1
V gene: TRBV29-1
D gene: .
CDR3 DNA: TGCAGCGTTGACTGGCCCTTGAGCTCCTACAATGAGCAGTTCTTC
CDR3 protein: CSVDWPLSSYNEQFF

clone size: .
J gene: TRBJ2-1
V gene: TRBV6-6
D gene: .
CDR3 DNA: TGTGCCAGCAGCTTAACTAGCCCAGCCTACAATGAGCAGTCCTTC
CDR3 protein: CASSLTSPAYNEQSF

clone size: .
J gene: TRBJ2-5
V gene: TRBV13
D gene: .
CDR3 DNA: TGTGCCAGCAGCTTAGGAGGGATTGGGGAGACCCAGTACTTC
CDR3 protein: CASSLGGIGETQYF

clone size: .
J gene: TRBJ2-7
V gene: TRBV6-6
D gene: .
CDR3 DNA: TGTGCCAGCAGTTACTCGAGGGCAGGGAACCCCTACGAGCAGTACTTC
CDR3 protein: CASSYSRAGNPYEQYF

clone size: many
J gene: TRBJ2-1
V gene: TRBV28
D gene: .
CDR3 DNA: TGTGCCAGCAGCCCAGGGGCTAGCTCCTACAATGAGCAGTTCTTC
CDR3 protein: CASSPGASSYNEQFF

clone size: .
J gene: TRBJ2-7
V gene: TRBV6-6
D gene: .
CDR3 DNA: TGTGCCAGCAGTTACTCGATGGGCTGGGAGGAGCAGTACTTC
CDR3 protein: CASSYSMGWEEQYF

clone size: .
J gene: TRBJ2-7
V gene: TRBV3-1
D gene: .
CDR3 DNA: TGTGCCAGCAGCCCCGGACCAGTCTACGAGCAGTACTTC
CDR3 protein: CASSPGPVYEQYF

clone size: many
J gene: TRBJ2-1
V gene: TRBV7-2
D gene: .
CDR3 DNA: TGTGCCAGCAGCTTAGGGGGAAAGTACAATGAGCAGTTCTTC
CDR3 protein: CASSLGGKYNEQFF

clone size: few
J gene: TRBJ1-5
V gene: TRBV6-1
D gene: .
CDR3 DNA: TGTGCCAGCATCCGGGACAACTATCAGCCCCAGCATTTT
CDR3 protein: CASIRDNYQPQHF

clone size: .
J gene: TRBJ1-3
V gene: TRBV12-3/TRBV12-4
D gene: .
CDR3 DNA: TGTGCCAGCAGCCCGACAGCCTCTGGAAACACCATATATTTT
CDR3 protein: CASSPTASGNTIYF

clone size: .
J gene: TRBJ2-1
V gene: TRBV4-1
D gene: .
CDR3 DNA: TGCGCCAGCAGCCAAGAAGATGGGGATGAGCAGTTCTTC
CDR3 protein: CASSQEDGDEQFF

clone size: .
J gene: TRBJ1-1
V gene: TRBV6-5
D gene: .
CDR3 DNA: TGTGCCAGCAGTCCCCACCTCCGCACGCCGTATGAAGCTTTCTTT
CDR3 protein: CASSPHLRTPYEAFF

clone size: few
J gene: TRBJ1-6
V gene: TRBV4-2
D gene: .
CDR3 DNA: TGTGCCAGCAGCCCTAAGGAAGAAGTATACGGACCCCTCCACTTT
CDR3 protein: CASSPKEEVYGPLHF

clone size: few
J gene: TRBJ2-7
V gene: TRBV5-4
D gene: .
CDR3 DNA: TGTGCCAGCAGTCGTCTCCATCCGGGACACGGGAACTACGAGCAGTACTTC
CDR3 protein: CASSRLHPGHGNYEQYF

clone size: .
J gene: TRBJ1-1
V gene: TRBV27
D gene: .
CDR3 DNA: TGTGCCAGCAGTTTAGGGGCCCTATTCACTGAAGCTTTCTTT
CDR3 protein: CASSLGALFTEAFF

clone size: many
J gene: TRBJ2-7
V gene: TRBV6-1
D gene: .
CDR3 DNA: TGTGCCAGCAGTGAAGGGGGGTCTTTCTACGAGCAGTACTTC
CDR3 protein: CASSEGGSFYEQYF

clone size: few
J gene: TRBJ2-1
V gene: TRBV27
D gene: .
CDR3 DNA: TGTGCCAGCAGTCAAAAAGTTCCGGGGAGCTCCTACAATGAGCAGTTCTTC
CDR3 protein: CASSQKVPGSSYNEQFF

clone size: few
J gene: TRBJ1-2
V gene: TRBV12-5
D gene: .
CDR3 DNA: TGTGCTAGTGGTTTTGAGACGGAACAAGTTTTATATGGCTACACCTTC
CDR3 protein: CASGFETEQVLYGYTF

clone size: few
J gene: TRBJ1-1
V gene: TRBV7-6
D gene: .
CDR3 DNA: TGTGCCAGCAGCCTTATCTCGGGTCTTAGGCCGGGGGGTCCCACTGAAGCTTTCTTT
CDR3 protein: CASSLISGLRPGGPTEAFF

clone size: .
J gene: TRBJ2-7
V gene: TRBV19
D gene: .
CDR3 DNA: TGTGCCAGTCGCGGCAGGGGAGTGATGTACGAGCAGTACTTC
CDR3 protein: CASRGRGVMYEQYF

clone size: many
J gene: TRBJ2-1
V gene: TRBV7-9
D gene: .
CDR3 DNA: TGTGCCAGCAGCTTACAGGGCGGGATTAATGAGCAGTTCTTC
CDR3 protein: CASSLQGGINEQFF